The clone carrying this TCR beta chain has a handful of counts. TCRdb re-analysed the 5' RACE reads in MiXCR, keeping a single row per CDR3 protein. The sample lists more than 300,000 distinct CDR3 sequences, around 6.8% occurring once. This specimen comes from a study of T cells after yellow fever vaccination. This CDR3 comprises 15 residues. CDR1 is LGHDT and CDR2 is YNNKEL in the germline V gene (reference sequence). The V end lost 0 bases, the J end lost 10 bases, and 13 bases lay between the germline ends. This receptor was taken from a man between 18 and 29 years old who received the YFV17D yellow fever vaccine. This chain links TRBV3-1 with TRBJ1-6; D remains unclear. The input for sequencing was PBMCs, taken 35 to 50 days after the first yellow fever vaccination. The CDR3 loop reads CASSQDTLGGSPLHF. Written as DNA, the CDR3 is TGTGCCAGCAGCCAAGATACGTTGGGCGGGTCACCCCTCCACTTT.